What follows is one T cell receptor beta chain and its context. It lacks a known antigen. This may arise from a read error, as a much more abundant clone is one base away. Counted from cysteine to phenylalanine, this CDR3 has 15 amino acids. Solely the CDR3 DNA is kept, with 45 bases framed from the first base. From the germline V gene (reference sequence), CDR1 is LNHDA and CDR2 is SQIVND. V lost 9 bases and J lost 9 bases, and the count of bases not matched to a germline gene is 17. Flow cytometry had shown CD8+CD57+ cell expansion in the patients selected for sequencing. Every patient had a diagnosis of severe acquired aplastic anemia based on International Study of Aplastic Anemia and Agranulocytosis and Camitta criteria. At the time blood was sampled, none of the patients had received any therapy. TCR repertoires of sorted CD4+ and CD8+ blood T cells from severe aplastic anemia patients and healthy subjects were deep-sequenced in the study. Patients were enrolled under clinicaltrials.gov protocols 00001620, 01623167, 00001397, 00071045, 00081523 and 00961064 in the USA. Ficoll-Paque density gradient centrifugation was used to isolate peripheral blood mononuclear cells. Before DNA extraction, CD4+ and CD8+ T cells were sorted by FACS or by magnetic beads.

The data derive from a study of CD8+CD57+ T cells in acquired aplastic anemia (dated by TCRdb to 2017 to 2018). Context from the whole study: A mean of approximately 3 ug of DNA, ranging from roughly 0.19 to 27.4 ug, was extracted from sorted CD4+ and CD8+ cells. CD8+CD57+ expansion was defined as frequency above the mean frequency observed in healthy subjects. What the work shows at the level of the full study, not this receptor alone: Although under 35 CD8+ CDR3 sequences were shared by patients and controls, these sequences appeared highly expressed in patients and within the immunodominant clones of patients. No significant difference in CD8+ Simpson's diversity was found between patients and healthy controls (P=0.060).

Profiling of TCR beta VDJ combinations and CDR3 sequences used genomic DNA as the template. An Illumina HiSeq 2000 was the platform used for TCR repertoire sequencing. As for how the authors treated the data: TRBV/TRBJ rearrangement plots, CDR3 size and DJ length profiles, and Simpson's diversity index were used to evaluate the repertoires. Whichever DNA sequence was most abundant in the deep sequencing data was defined as the immunodominant clone. CDR3 amino acid sequences were checked for sharing between subjects and were compared against published repertoires and the VDJdb database. The public reads were quality trimmed at Q25 with fastp and then assembled into clones with MiXCR by TCRdb, keeping productive beta chains. Every distinct CDR3 protein forms one entry, paired with its most common genes and DNA. V and J calls and clone size were set by TCRdb, not the authors. The sample profile shows under 200,000 distinct CDR3 sequences; 45% to 55% of them were found once. The ten largest clonotypes hold approximately 3% of the sample.

The clonotype was recovered from a human donor with aplastic anemia. Sequenced input: sorted CD4+, CD8+, or CD8+CD57+ T cells (not recorded which) from PBMCs. Recombination joined TRBV19 with TRBJ1-2; 9 of the junction bases match TRBD1. The CDR3 protein is CASSPGQGYSASYTF. The DNA sequence reads TGTGCCAGCAGCCCCGGACAGGGGTATTCGGCCAGCTACACCTTC.